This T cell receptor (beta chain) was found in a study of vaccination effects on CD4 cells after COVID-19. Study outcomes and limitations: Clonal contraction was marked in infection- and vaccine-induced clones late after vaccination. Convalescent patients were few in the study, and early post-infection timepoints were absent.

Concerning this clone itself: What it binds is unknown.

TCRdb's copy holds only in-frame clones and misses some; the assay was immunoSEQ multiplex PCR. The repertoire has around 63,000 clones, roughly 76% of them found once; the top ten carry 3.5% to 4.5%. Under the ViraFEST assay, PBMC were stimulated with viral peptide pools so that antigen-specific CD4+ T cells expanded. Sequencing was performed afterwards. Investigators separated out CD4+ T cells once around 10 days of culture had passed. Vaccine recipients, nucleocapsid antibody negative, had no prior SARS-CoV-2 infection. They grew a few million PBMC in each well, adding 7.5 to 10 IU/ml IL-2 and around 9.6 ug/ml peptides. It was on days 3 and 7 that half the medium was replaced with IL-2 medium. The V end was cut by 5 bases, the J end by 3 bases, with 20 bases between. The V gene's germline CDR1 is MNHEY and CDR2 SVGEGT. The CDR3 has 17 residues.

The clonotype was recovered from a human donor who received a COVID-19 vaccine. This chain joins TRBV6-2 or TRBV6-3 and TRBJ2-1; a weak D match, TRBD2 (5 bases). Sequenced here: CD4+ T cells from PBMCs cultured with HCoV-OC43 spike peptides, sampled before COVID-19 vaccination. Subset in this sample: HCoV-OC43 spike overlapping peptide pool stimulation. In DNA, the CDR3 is TGTGCCAGCAGTCGTGCCCCTGGACTCCCGGGCTACAATGAGCAGTTCTTC. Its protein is CASSRAPGLPGYNEQFF.